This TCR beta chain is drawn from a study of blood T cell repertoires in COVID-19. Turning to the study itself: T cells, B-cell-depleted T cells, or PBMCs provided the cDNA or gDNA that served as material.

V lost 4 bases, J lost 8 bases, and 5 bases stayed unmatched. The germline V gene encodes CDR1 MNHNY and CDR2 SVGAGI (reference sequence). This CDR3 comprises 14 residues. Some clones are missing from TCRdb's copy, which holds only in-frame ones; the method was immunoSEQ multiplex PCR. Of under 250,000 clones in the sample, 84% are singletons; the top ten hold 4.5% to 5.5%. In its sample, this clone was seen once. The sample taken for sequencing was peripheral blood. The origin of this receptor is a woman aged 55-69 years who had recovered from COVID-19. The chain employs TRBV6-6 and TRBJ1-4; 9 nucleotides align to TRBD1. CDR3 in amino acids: CASSLGDRAEKLFF. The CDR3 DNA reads TGTGCCAGCAGTTTGGGGGACAGGGCGGAAAAACTGTTTTTT.